This T cell receptor beta chain derives from a study of T cells in tumors after PD-1 blockade. Study summary: Either cemiplimab 350 mg every 2 weeks or pembrolizumab 200 mg every 3 weeks was given. Some patients also took daily vismodegib 150 mg during anti-PD-1 treatment. General study findings and limits: Blood contained about 38% of the tumor's TCR clonotypes.

On this clone: Its antigen is undetermined.

Assay used: immunoSEQ multiplex PCR; TCRdb lists only in-frame clones, some missing. The data show approximately 59,000 clones, roughly 77% seen once. The V end lost 5 bases, the J end lost 3 bases, and 8 bases lay between the germline ends. The CDR3 consists of 13 residues. Germline CDR1 is KGHDR and CDR2 is SFDVKD. The V gene is TRBV24-1, the J gene TRBJ2-3, with D unclear. The material sequenced was PBMCs, taken before anti-PD-1 treatment. The receptor was isolated from a human donor with basal cell carcinoma. CDR3 bases: TGTGCCACCAGTGGAGGTCAGACAGATACGCAGTATTTT. Residues: CATSGGQTDTQYF.